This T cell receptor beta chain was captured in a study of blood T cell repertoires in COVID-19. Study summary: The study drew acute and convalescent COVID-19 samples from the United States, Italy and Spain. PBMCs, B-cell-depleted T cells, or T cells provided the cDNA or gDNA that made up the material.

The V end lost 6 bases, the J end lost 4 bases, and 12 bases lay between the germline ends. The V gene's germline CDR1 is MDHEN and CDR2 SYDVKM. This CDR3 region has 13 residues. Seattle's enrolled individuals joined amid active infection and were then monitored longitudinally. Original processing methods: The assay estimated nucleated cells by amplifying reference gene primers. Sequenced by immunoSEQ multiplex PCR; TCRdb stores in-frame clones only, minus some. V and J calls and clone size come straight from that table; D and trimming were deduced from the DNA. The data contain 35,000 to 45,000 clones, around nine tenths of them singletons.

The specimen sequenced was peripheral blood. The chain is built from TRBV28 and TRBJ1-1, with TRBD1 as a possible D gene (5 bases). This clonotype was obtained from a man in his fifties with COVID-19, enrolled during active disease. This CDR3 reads CASRPTGGTEAFF. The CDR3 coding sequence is TGTGCCAGCAGGCCGACCGGGGGCACTGAAGCTTTCTTT.